The sequence of this T cell receptor (beta chain) was determined in a study of somatic mutations in cytotoxic T cells in rheumatoid arthritis. Regarding the study as a whole: In rheumatoid arthritis patients, the slight underrepresentation of TRBV07 was not adjusted for multiple comparisons.

As concerns this clone: The antigen remains unidentified.

The CDR3 is 13 amino acids. Trimming cost V 3 bases and J 7 bases, with 13 bases left between them. CDR1 and CDR2 from the germline V gene are SGHTA and FQGNSA. Clones were read by immunoSEQ multiplex PCR, and TCRdb kept only the in-frame ones, dropping some. The sample carries 20,000 to 25,000 clones, approximately 86% recorded once. The study pulled out CD4+ and CD8+ cells with positive magnetic bead selection and then checked their purity by flow cytometry. The chain is built from TRBV7-2 and TRBJ2-7, with a possible D match to TRBD2 (5 bases). The sequence came from a woman in her forties or fifties in good health. Sequenced: CD8+ T cells sorted from blood. DNA for the CDR3: TGTGCCAGCAGCTTCGAGGGTACGGGGGAGCAGTACGTC. Its protein is CASSFEGTGEQYV.